This passage covers 7 T cell receptor beta chains from one sample sequenced in a study of beta chain features in type 1 diabetes. Sequencing targeted expressed TCRB transcripts, as all isolated RNA had been reverse transcribed. TCRdb's table, derived via immunoSEQ multiplex PCR, lists solely in-frame clones and lacks some. This table has under 900,000 clones, roughly 17% appearing once. What was sequenced was naive CD4+ T cells from blood. The receptors stem from a young woman in good health.

The J gene is TRBJ2-2, the V gene TRBV4-2, with D hard to call. CDR3 size: 14 residues. V was shortened by 3 bases and J by 10 bases, with 15 bases between the two germline ends. Germline V gene lookup returns CDR1 LGHNA and CDR2 YNFKEQ. As DNA, the CDR3 is TGTGCCAGCAGCCACCCCGACCAGTGGGTGGAGCTGTTTTTT. It specifies CASSHPDQWVELFF.

This clone was found a few times. This sequence joins TRBV7-8 and TRBJ2-1, with D possibly being TRBD2 (6 bases). Trimming stripped 1 base from V and 0 bases from J, with 19 bases between. The CDR3 loop spans 19 amino acids. Germline V gives CDR1 SGHVS, CDR2 FQNEAQ. The CDR3 DNA reads as TGTGCCAGCAGCTTAGTATTGGCTAGCGCCAGTAGCTCCTACAATGAGCAGTTCTTC. This codes for CASSLVLASASSSYNEQFF. Combining the CDR3 with reference TRBV7-8 and TRBJ2-1 gives the whole variable domain GAGVSQSPRYKVAKRGQDVALRCDPISGHVSLFWYQQALGQGPEFLTYFQNEAQLDKSGLPSDRFFAERPEGSVSTLKIQRTQQEDSAVYLCASSLVLASASSSYNEQFFGPGTRLTVL.

The V gene is TRBV2, the J gene TRBJ2-3; D unresolved. The germline V gene has CDR1 SNHLY and CDR2 FYNNEI. The CDR3 runs to 13 residues. Trimming cost V 5 bases and J 6 bases, with 12 bases left between them. As DNA, the CDR3 is TGTGCCAGCAGTCAAGATATTTGGGATACGCAGTATTTT. It codes for CASSQDIWDTQYF.

This clone has just a few counts. The sample has other DNA sequences that encode this CDR3 too. DNA of the CDR3: TGTGCCAGCTCGCTCAGCCAAGAGACCCAGTACTTC. Amino acid sequence: CASSLSQETQYF. The chain links TRBV18 to TRBJ2-5, with D uncertain. The germline V gene has CDR1 KGHSH and CDR2 LQKENI. There are 12 residues in the CDR3. Trimming removed 6 bases from V and 1 base from J, with 6 bases in between.

In the case of this clone: Other nucleotide sequences in the sample specify the same CDR3. CDR3 in amino acids: CASSLGLYNEQFF. CDR3 coding DNA: TGCGCCAGCAGCTTGGGTTTATACAATGAGCAGTTCTTC. The chain carries TRBV5-1 and TRBJ2-1; no definite D call. Trimming removed 0 bases at V and 4 bases at J, with 5 bases between. Germline CDR1 is SGHRS and CDR2 is YFSETQ. The CDR3 is 13 amino acids.

V and J are TRBV7-9 and TRBJ1-2, with 7 positions matching TRBD1. J lost 8 bases, V lost 4 bases, and 10 bases had no gene match. This CDR3 is built from 14 residues. Germline V gene lookup returns CDR1 SEHNR and CDR2 FQNEAQ (reference sequence). CDR3 bases: TGTGCCAGCAGCTCATCCGACAGGGTCCGGGGCTACACCTTC. Encoded protein: CASSSSDRVRGYTF.

The chain couples TRBV4-3 to TRBJ2-7; D perhaps matches TRBD2 (5 bases). V was clipped by 0 bases and J by 1 base, with 10 bases between them. Germline V gene lookup returns CDR1 LGHNA and CDR2 YSLEER. CDR3 length: 15 residues. Here the CDR3 reads CASSQDSGISYEQYF. The CDR3 DNA reads as TGCGCCAGCAGCCAAGATTCCGGGATTTCCTACGAGCAGTACTTC.